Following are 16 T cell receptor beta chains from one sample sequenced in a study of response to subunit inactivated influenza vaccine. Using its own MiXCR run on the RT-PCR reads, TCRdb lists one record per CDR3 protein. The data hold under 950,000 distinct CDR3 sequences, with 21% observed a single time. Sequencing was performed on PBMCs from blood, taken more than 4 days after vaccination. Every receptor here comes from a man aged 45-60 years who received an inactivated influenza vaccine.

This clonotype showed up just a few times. This CDR3 reads CSAGGSIQYF. The CDR3 DNA sequence: TGCAGTGCTGGGGGGAGCATTCAGTACTTC. The chain uses TRBV20-1 and TRBJ2-4, with a possible D match to TRBD2 (6 bases). V lost 5 bases, J lost 9 bases, and 8 bases lay in between. The CDR3 sequence is 10 residues long. The germline gives CDR1 DFQATT, CDR2 SNEGSKA (reference sequence).

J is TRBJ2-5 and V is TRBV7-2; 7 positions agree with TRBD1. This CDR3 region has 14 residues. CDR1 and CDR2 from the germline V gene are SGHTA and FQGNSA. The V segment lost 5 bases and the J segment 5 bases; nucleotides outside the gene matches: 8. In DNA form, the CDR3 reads TGTGCCAGCAGCACCACAGGGGAGTGGGAGACCCAGTACTTC. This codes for CASSTTGEWETQYF.

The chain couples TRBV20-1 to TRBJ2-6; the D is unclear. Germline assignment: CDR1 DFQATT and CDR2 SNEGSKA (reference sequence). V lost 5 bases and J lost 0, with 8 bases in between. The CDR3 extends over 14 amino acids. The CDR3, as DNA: TGCAGTGCTCCCAGTGTCTCTGGGGCCAACGTCCTGACTTTC. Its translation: CSAPSVSGANVLTF.

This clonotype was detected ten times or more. CDR3 amino acids: CASSPQRGSYNEQFF. The CDR3 DNA is TGTGCCAGCAGCCCACAGCGGGGGAGTTACAATGAGCAGTTCTTC. The V gene is TRBV7-9, the J gene TRBJ2-1, with TRBD2 identical over 8 bases. V shed 5 bases and J 4 bases; nucleotides not matched to a gene: 7. From germline, CDR1 is SEHNR and CDR2 FQNEAQ (reference sequence). The CDR3 length is 15 residues.

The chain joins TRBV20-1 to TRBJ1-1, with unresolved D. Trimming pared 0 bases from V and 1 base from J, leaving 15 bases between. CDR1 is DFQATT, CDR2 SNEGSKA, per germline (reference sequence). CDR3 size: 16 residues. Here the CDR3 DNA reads TGCAGTGCTAGAGACCTCTATCGGATGTCGAACACTGAAGCTTTCTTT. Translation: CSARDLYRMSNTEAFF.

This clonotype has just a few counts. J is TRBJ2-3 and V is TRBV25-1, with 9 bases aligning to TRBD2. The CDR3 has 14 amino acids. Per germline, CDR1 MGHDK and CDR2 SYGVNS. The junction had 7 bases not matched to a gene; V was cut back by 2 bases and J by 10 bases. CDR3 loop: CASSEGSGRIAQYF. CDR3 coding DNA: TGTGCCAGCAGTGAAGGTAGCGGGAGAATAGCGCAGTATTTT.

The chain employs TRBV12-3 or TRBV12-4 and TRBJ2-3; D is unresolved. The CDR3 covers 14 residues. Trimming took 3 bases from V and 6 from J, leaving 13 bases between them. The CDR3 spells CASSFRTNADTQYF. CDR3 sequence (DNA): TGTGCCAGCAGTTTTCGGACCAACGCGGATACGCAGTATTTT.

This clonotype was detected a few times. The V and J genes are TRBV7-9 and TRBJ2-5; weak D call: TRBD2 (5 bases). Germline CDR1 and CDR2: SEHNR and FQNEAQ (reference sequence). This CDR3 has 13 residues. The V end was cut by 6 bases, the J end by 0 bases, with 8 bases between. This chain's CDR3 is CASRPGYQETQYF. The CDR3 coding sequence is TGTGCCAGCAGACCGGGGTACCAAGAGACCCAGTACTTC.

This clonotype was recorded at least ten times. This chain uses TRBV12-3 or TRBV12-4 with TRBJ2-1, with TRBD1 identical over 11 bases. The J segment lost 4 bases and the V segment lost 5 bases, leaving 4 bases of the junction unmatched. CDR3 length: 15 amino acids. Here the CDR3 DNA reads TGTGCCAGCAGTACAGGACAGGGGGCTTACAATGAGCAGTTCTTC. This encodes CASSTGQGAYNEQFF.

CDR3 region: CASSVDPSGGAIGELFF. The CDR3 bases are TGTGCCAGCAGCGTAGACCCTAGCGGGGGGGCCATCGGGGAGCTGTTTTTT. The chain uses TRBV9 and TRBJ2-2; TRBD2 matches at 12 bases. Trimming at V came to 0 bases and at J to 7 bases, leaving 7 bases not matched to a gene. The CDR3 covers 17 residues. The germline CDR1 and CDR2 sequences are SGDLS and YYNGEE. Variable domain in full (rest from reference TRBV9 and TRBJ2-2): DSGVTQTPKHLITATGQRVTLRCSPRSGDLSVYWYQQSLDQGLQFLIQYYNGEERAKGNILERFSAQQFPDLHSELNLSSLELGDSALYFCASSVDPSGGAIGELFFGEGSRLTVL.

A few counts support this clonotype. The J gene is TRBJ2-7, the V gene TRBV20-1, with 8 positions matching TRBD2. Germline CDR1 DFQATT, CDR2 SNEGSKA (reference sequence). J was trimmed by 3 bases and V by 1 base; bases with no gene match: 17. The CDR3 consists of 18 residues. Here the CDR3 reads CSARVSGRSSGPLYEQYF. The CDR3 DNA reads TGCAGTGCTAGAGTATCGGGTCGATCTAGCGGGCCGCTCTACGAGCAGTACTTC.

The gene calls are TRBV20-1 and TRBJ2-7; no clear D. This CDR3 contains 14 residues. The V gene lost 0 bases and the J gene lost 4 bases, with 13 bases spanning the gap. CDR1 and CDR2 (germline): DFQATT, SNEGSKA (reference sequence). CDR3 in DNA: TGCAGTGCTAGAGATCTCGGGTCGAGATACGAGCAGTACTTC. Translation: CSARDLGSRYEQYF.

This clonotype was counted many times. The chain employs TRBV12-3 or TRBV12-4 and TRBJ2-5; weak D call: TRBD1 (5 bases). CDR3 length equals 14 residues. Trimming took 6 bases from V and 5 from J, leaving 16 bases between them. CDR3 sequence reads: CASSRPGRVETQYF. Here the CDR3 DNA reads TGTGCCAGCAGCCGACCTGGCAGGGTTGAGACCCAGTACTTC.

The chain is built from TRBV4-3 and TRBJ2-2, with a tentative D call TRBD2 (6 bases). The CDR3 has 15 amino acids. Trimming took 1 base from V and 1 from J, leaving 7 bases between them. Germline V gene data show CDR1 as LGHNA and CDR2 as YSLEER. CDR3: CASSQGGLNTGELFF. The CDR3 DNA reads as TGCGCCAGCAGCCAAGGGGGACTGAACACCGGGGAGCTGTTTTTT.

The CDR3 DNA reads TGTGCCAGCAGTTTAGCCGTGGGGCAGAACACCTACGAGCAGTACTTC. It translates to CASSLAVGQNTYEQYF. The gene calls are TRBV28 and TRBJ2-7, with D maybe TRBD1 (5 bases). Germline V CDR1 and CDR2: MDHEN, SYDVKM. This CDR3 is built from 16 residues. With 2 bases removed from V and 2 bases from J, the gap between germline ends came to 16 bases.

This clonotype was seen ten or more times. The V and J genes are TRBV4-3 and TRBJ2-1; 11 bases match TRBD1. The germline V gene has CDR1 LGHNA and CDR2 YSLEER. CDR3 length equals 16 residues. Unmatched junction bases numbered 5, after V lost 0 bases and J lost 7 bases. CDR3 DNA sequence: TGCGCCAGCAGCCAAGATAGGGGGACAGGGGGTAATGAGCAGTTCTTC. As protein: CASSQDRGTGGNEQFF.